This T cell receptor beta chain emerged from a study of PD-1 blockade in mismatch repair-deficient tumors. Clones were read by immunoSEQ multiplex PCR, and TCRdb kept only the in-frame ones, dropping some. This table has tens of thousands of clones, 70% to 80% appearing once. This clonotype originated in an adult with mismatch repair-deficient cancer. The input for sequencing was peripheral blood, taken 4 weeks after starting pembrolizumab.

The CDR3 bases are TGCGCCAGCAGCCTATCGGATACAAGCAATCAGCCCCAGCATTTT. Translated: CASSLSDTSNQPQHF. The V gene is TRBV4-1, the J gene TRBJ1-5; D is uncertain. This CDR3 has 15 residues. Trimming pared 4 bases from V and 1 base from J, leaving 11 bases between. Germline lookup yields CDR1 MGHRA and CDR2 YSYEKL.